This entry lists 7 T cell receptor beta chains sequenced from one sample in a study of cytomegalovirus exposure and HLA in healthy donors. 60 Vbeta and 13 Jbeta primers were used in PCR. Clones were read by immunoSEQ multiplex PCR, and TCRdb kept only the in-frame ones, dropping some. The sample lists roughly 89,000 clones, roughly 76% occurring once. The source material was PBMCs. These TCRs come from a woman in her twenties or thirties in good health and CMV-seronegative.

This clone was counted a single time. This sequence joins TRBV30 and TRBJ2-3; 8 nucleotides match TRBD2. V shed 2 bases, J shed 5 bases, and the junction held 18 bases outside the gene matches. Germline V gene data show CDR1 as GTSNPN and CDR2 as SVGIG (reference sequence). The CDR3 runs 18 residues. The CDR3 sequence: CAWSKGVPSGSRGDTQYF. CDR3 in DNA: TGTGCCTGGAGTAAGGGTGTGCCTAGCGGGTCCCGTGGAGATACGCAGTATTTT. Variable domain in full (rest from reference TRBV30 and TRBJ2-3): SQTIHQWPATLVQPVGSPLSLECTVEGTSNPNLYWYRQAAGRGLQLLFYSVGIGQISSEVPQNLSASRPQDRQFILSSKKLLLSDSGFYLCAWSKGVPSGSRGDTQYFGPGTRLTVL.

This chain uses TRBV29-1 with TRBJ1-1; perhaps TRBD1 as D (6 bases). The V end was cut by 5 bases, the J end by 0 bases, with 16 bases between. This CDR3 contains 15 residues. Germline CDR1 is SQVTM and CDR2 is ANQGSEA. The chain's CDR3 is CSVRRPGVMNTEAFF. As DNA, the CDR3 is TGCAGCGTTCGGCGCCCAGGGGTGATGAACACTGAAGCTTTCTTT.

The V and J genes are TRBV6-5 and TRBJ1-2, with a weak D call TRBD1 (6 bases). Germline assignment: CDR1 MNHEY and CDR2 SVGAGI. CDR3 length equals 13 residues. V lost 6 bases, J lost 4 bases, and 12 bases lay in between. This CDR3 is CASRQDRTYGYTF. The CDR3 nucleotides read TGTGCCAGCAGACAGGACAGAACCTATGGCTACACCTTC.

V gene TRBV5-1 combines with J gene TRBJ2-5; perhaps TRBD1 as D (6 bases). The germline gives CDR1 SGHRS, CDR2 YFSETQ. CDR3 size: 15 residues. V was clipped by 4 bases and J by 2 bases, with 15 bases between them. The CDR3 region has the DNA TGCGCCAGCAGCCTTGCCGGGACAACACAAGAGACCCAGTACTTC. Translation gives CASSLAGTTQETQYF.

V is TRBV4-1 and J is TRBJ2-7; 7 positions match TRBD2. With V trimmed by 0 bases and J by 1 base, 6 bases remained unmatched. Germline values: CDR1 MGHRA, CDR2 YSYEKL. The CDR3 spans 16 residues. In DNA form, the CDR3 reads TGCGCCAGCAGCCAAGATCTGGCTAGCGGATCCTACGAGCAGTACTTC. Translating it yields CASSQDLASGSYEQYF.

The chain has TRBV30 and TRBJ1-6; 7 bases are shared with TRBD1. This CDR3 has 14 residues. Per germline, CDR1 GTSNPN and CDR2 SVGIG (reference sequence). With V trimmed by 1 base and J by 7 bases, 4 bases remained unmatched. The CDR3 protein is CAWSGQGVNSPLHF. The CDR3 DNA sequence: TGTGCCTGGAGTGGACAGGGCGTCAATTCACCCCTCCACTTT.

This chain links TRBV10-3 with TRBJ2-7, with D possibly being TRBD2 (6 bases). Germline CDR1 ENHRY, CDR2 SYGVKD. V shed 7 bases and J shed 0 bases, with 16 bases lying between them. CDR3 size: 15 residues. The CDR3 protein is CAIMPGDFSSYEQYF. CDR3 DNA sequence: TGTGCCATCATGCCCGGGGACTTTAGCTCCTACGAGCAGTACTTC.